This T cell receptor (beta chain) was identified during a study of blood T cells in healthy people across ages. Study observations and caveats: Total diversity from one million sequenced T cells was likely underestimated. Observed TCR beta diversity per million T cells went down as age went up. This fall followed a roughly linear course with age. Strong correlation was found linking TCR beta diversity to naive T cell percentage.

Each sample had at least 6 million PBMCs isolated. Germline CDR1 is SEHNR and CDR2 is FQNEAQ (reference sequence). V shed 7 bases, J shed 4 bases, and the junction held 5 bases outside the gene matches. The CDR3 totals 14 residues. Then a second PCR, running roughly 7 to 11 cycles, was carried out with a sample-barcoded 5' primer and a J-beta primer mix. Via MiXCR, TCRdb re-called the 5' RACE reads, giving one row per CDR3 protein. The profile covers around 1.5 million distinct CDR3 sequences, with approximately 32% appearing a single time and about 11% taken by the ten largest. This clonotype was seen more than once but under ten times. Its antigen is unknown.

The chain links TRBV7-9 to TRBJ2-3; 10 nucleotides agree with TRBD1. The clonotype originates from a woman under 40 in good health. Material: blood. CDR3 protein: CASNDRGRADTQYF. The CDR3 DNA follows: TGTGCCAGCAACGACAGGGGGCGCGCAGATACGCAGTATTTT.